A selection of T cell receptor beta chains follows, all from one sample in a study of response to subunit inactivated influenza vaccine. TCRdb re-analysed the RT-PCR reads in MiXCR, keeping a single row per CDR3 protein. The profile shows roughly 500,000 distinct CDR3 sequences, 15% to 20% of them singletons. This sample comprised CD4+ T cells sorted from PBMCs, obtained about 24 months after vaccination. These receptors were obtained from a man aged 45 to 70 who received an inactivated influenza vaccine. CDR3s include the opening cysteine and the closing phenylalanine or tryptophan. The D gene is left open where the match is weak. Clone size is stated in some rows and not others, as once, few, many or a class when expanded.

j_call: TRBJ2-1
v_call: TRBV24-1
d_call: TRBD2
clone_size: -
cdr3_nt: TGTGCCACCAGTCTAGCGGGGGCCAACAATGAGCAGTTCTTC
cdr3_aa: CATSLAGANNEQFF

j_call: TRBJ2-6
v_call: TRBV12-3/TRBV12-4
d_call: -
clone_size: few
cdr3_nt: TGTGCCAGCAGTCCCGAGGGGGGGCGAACCTCTGGGGCCAACGTCCTGACTTTC
cdr3_aa: CASSPEGGRTSGANVLTF

j_call: TRBJ2-1
v_call: TRBV15
d_call: TRBD2
clone_size: few
cdr3_nt: TGTGCCACCAGCAAACTTAGCGGGAGCCATTCCAATGAGCAGTTCTTC
cdr3_aa: CATSKLSGSHSNEQFF

j_call: TRBJ2-2
v_call: TRBV11-2
d_call: -
clone_size: -
cdr3_nt: TGTGCCAGCAGCTCCTCGACAGTTTCCGGGGAGCTGTTTTTT
cdr3_aa: CASSSSTVSGELFF

j_call: TRBJ2-7
v_call: TRBV20-1
d_call: TRBD2
clone_size: -
cdr3_nt: TGCAGTGCTAGTGCGGGAGGGTACTCCTACGAGCAGTACTTC
cdr3_aa: CSASAGGYSYEQYF

j_call: TRBJ2-7
v_call: TRBV5-5
d_call: -
clone_size: -
cdr3_nt: TGTGCCAGCAGCTTGGAGGGTTTTTACAACGAGCAGTACTTC
cdr3_aa: CASSLEGFYNEQYF

j_call: TRBJ2-1
v_call: TRBV12-3/TRBV12-4
d_call: -
clone_size: few
cdr3_nt: TGTGCCAGCGGGGCCCTATCCTACAATGAGCAGTTCTTC
cdr3_aa: CASGALSYNEQFF

j_call: TRBJ2-1
v_call: TRBV4-1
d_call: -
clone_size: few
cdr3_nt: TGCGCCAGCAGCCGCTCATCTAGTGGGGCACACTCCTACAATGAGCAGTTCTTC
cdr3_aa: CASSRSSSGAHSYNEQFF

j_call: TRBJ1-4
v_call: TRBV19
d_call: TRBD1
clone_size: few
cdr3_nt: TGTGCCAGTAGCCCTCCAGGGGGGAATGAAAAACTGTTTTTT
cdr3_aa: CASSPPGGNEKLFF

j_call: TRBJ2-2
v_call: TRBV7-2
d_call: TRBD2
clone_size: few
cdr3_nt: TGTGCCAGCAGCATAACTGGGACTAGCGTAACCGGGGAGCTGTTTTTT
cdr3_aa: CASSITGTSVTGELFF

j_call: TRBJ2-1
v_call: TRBV28
d_call: TRBD1
clone_size: few
cdr3_nt: TGTGCCAGCAGTAATCAGGGGGCCCGGTTGAATGAGCAGTTCTTC
cdr3_aa: CASSNQGARLNEQFF

j_call: TRBJ2-3
v_call: TRBV10-3
d_call: TRBD1
clone_size: few
cdr3_nt: TGTGCCATCAGTCCCGGACAGGGTAGTGCTGGTCCGCAGTATTTT
cdr3_aa: CAISPGQGSAGPQYF

j_call: TRBJ2-1
v_call: TRBV20-1
d_call: -
clone_size: -
cdr3_nt: TGCAGTGCGCCCAGACTAGGGTCTCGCAATGAGCAGTTCTTC
cdr3_aa: CSAPRLGSRNEQFF

j_call: TRBJ2-1
v_call: TRBV14
d_call: -
clone_size: many
cdr3_nt: TGTGCCAGCAGCCAAGATTGGGGGAAGGGGGGACGGATGAATGAGCAGTTCTTC
cdr3_aa: CASSQDWGKGGRMNEQFF

j_call: TRBJ2-7
v_call: TRBV10-3
d_call: TRBD1
clone_size: -
cdr3_nt: TGTGCCATCAGTGAGTCGCAGGGGGCCTCCTACGAGCAGTACTTC
cdr3_aa: CAISESQGASYEQYF

j_call: TRBJ2-2
v_call: TRBV7-3
d_call: TRBD2
clone_size: -
cdr3_nt: TGTGCCAGCAGGCTTACTAGCGCCACCGGGGAGCTGTTTTTT
cdr3_aa: CASRLTSATGELFF

j_call: TRBJ2-1
v_call: TRBV7-9
d_call: -
clone_size: many
cdr3_nt: TGTGCCAGCAGCACGGGCCACCTCTACAATGAGCAGTTCTTC
cdr3_aa: CASSTGHLYNEQFF

j_call: TRBJ1-2
v_call: TRBV20-1
d_call: TRBD1
clone_size: few
cdr3_nt: TGCAGTGCTAGTCAGGACAGGGAGTCGGATGGCTACACCTTC
cdr3_aa: CSASQDRESDGYTF

j_call: TRBJ1-2
v_call: TRBV15
d_call: -
clone_size: few
cdr3_nt: TGTGCCACCAGCAGAGGGCTAGGGACTTTTAACTATGGCTACACCTTC
cdr3_aa: CATSRGLGTFNYGYTF

j_call: TRBJ1-6
v_call: TRBV7-2
d_call: -
clone_size: many
cdr3_nt: TGTGCCAGCAGCATCCCTGGGTGGAATTCACCCCTCCACTTT
cdr3_aa: CASSIPGWNSPLHF

j_call: TRBJ2-5
v_call: TRBV20-1
d_call: TRBD1
clone_size: -
cdr3_nt: TGCAGTGCTACCTGGACAGGGGGTCAAGAGACCCAGTACTTC
cdr3_aa: CSATWTGGQETQYF

j_call: TRBJ2-1
v_call: TRBV12-3/TRBV12-4
d_call: -
clone_size: many
cdr3_nt: TGTGCCAGCAGTTTGGCCGGGGGACGATCAGATGAGCAGTTCTTC
cdr3_aa: CASSLAGGRSDEQFF

j_call: TRBJ2-7
v_call: TRBV7-2
d_call: -
clone_size: -
cdr3_nt: TGTGCCAGCAGCTTACTAAGCAGGGACGAGCAGTACTTC
cdr3_aa: CASSLLSRDEQYF

j_call: TRBJ2-1
v_call: TRBV7-8
d_call: -
clone_size: few
cdr3_nt: TGTGCCAGCAGCTTAGTCGGGGGCACGTACAATGAGCAGTTCTTC
cdr3_aa: CASSLVGGTYNEQFF

j_call: TRBJ2-7
v_call: TRBV20-1
d_call: -
clone_size: few
cdr3_nt: TGCAGCCCAAGAGGGGTAGCGGTCGAGCAGTACTTC
cdr3_aa: CSPRGVAVEQYF

j_call: TRBJ2-7
v_call: TRBV12-3/TRBV12-4
d_call: -
clone_size: -
cdr3_nt: TGTGCCAGCAGTAAGACGGACGTGCCAGGGTCGCAGTACTTC
cdr3_aa: CASSKTDVPGSQYF

j_call: TRBJ1-4
v_call: TRBV28
d_call: -
clone_size: few
cdr3_nt: TGTGCCAGCAGTCCGGCCGGGCCTTGGGAAAAACTGTTTTTT
cdr3_aa: CASSPAGPWEKLFF

j_call: TRBJ1-1
v_call: TRBV29-1
d_call: -
clone_size: few
cdr3_nt: TGCAGCGTTGTTCCGTCGAACACTGAAGCTTTCTTT
cdr3_aa: CSVVPSNTEAFF

j_call: TRBJ2-1
v_call: TRBV20-1
d_call: TRBD1
clone_size: few
cdr3_nt: TGCAGTGCTAGCAGGACAGGGGCATACAATGAGCAGTTCTTC
cdr3_aa: CSASRTGAYNEQFF

j_call: TRBJ2-4
v_call: TRBV6-5
d_call: TRBD1
clone_size: -
cdr3_nt: TGTGCCAGCATTAAGGACAGGGTTATAGCCAAAAACATTCAGTACTTC
cdr3_aa: CASIKDRVIAKNIQYF

j_call: TRBJ2-4
v_call: TRBV20-1
d_call: -
clone_size: few
cdr3_nt: TGCAGTGTTGAGGGGCAGCTAGCCAAAAACATTCAGTACTTC
cdr3_aa: CSVEGQLAKNIQYF

j_call: TRBJ1-4
v_call: TRBV5-1
d_call: -
clone_size: -
cdr3_nt: TGCGCCAGCAGCCCTCGTTCAGATAATGAAAAACTGTTTTTT
cdr3_aa: CASSPRSDNEKLFF

j_call: TRBJ1-1
v_call: TRBV18
d_call: -
clone_size: -
cdr3_nt: TGTGCCAGCTCACCCTTTGACACCCAGAACACTGAAGCTTTCTTT
cdr3_aa: CASSPFDTQNTEAFF

j_call: TRBJ2-7
v_call: TRBV3-1
d_call: -
clone_size: -
cdr3_nt: TGTGCCAGCAGCCTACAGGGTTTTAGCAACGAGCAGTACTTC
cdr3_aa: CASSLQGFSNEQYF

j_call: TRBJ2-5
v_call: TRBV4-2
d_call: TRBD2
clone_size: few
cdr3_nt: TGTGCCAGCAGCCAAGAAGCTAGCGGGCAAGAGACCCAGTACTTC
cdr3_aa: CASSQEASGQETQYF

j_call: TRBJ1-6
v_call: TRBV27
d_call: -
clone_size: few
cdr3_nt: TGTGCCAGCAGTTTTCGGGGTTTATCGACCGGGAGTAGGCTCCTCCACTTT
cdr3_aa: CASSFRGLSTGSRLLHF

j_call: TRBJ2-1
v_call: TRBV6-2/TRBV6-3
d_call: -
clone_size: many
cdr3_nt: TGTGCCAGCAGTTACTCGCCAAATGTGGATGAGCAGTTCTTC
cdr3_aa: CASSYSPNVDEQFF

j_call: TRBJ2-2
v_call: TRBV5-1
d_call: TRBD1
clone_size: -
cdr3_nt: TGCGCCAGCAGCTCGGGACAGCTGGACACCGGGGAGCTGTTTTTT
cdr3_aa: CASSSGQLDTGELFF

j_call: TRBJ2-2
v_call: TRBV2
d_call: -
clone_size: -
cdr3_nt: TGTGCCAGCAGTGAAGCGCTTTCGGGGGCCGGGGAGCTGTTTTTT
cdr3_aa: CASSEALSGAGELFF

j_call: TRBJ2-7
v_call: TRBV18
d_call: -
clone_size: few
cdr3_nt: TGTGCCAGCTCACCACCGGGCAGGCAATACGAGCAGTACTTC
cdr3_aa: CASSPPGRQYEQYF

j_call: TRBJ1-2
v_call: TRBV7-2
d_call: -
clone_size: -
cdr3_nt: TGTGCCAGCAGCTTAGGGGGTGCAGGGGCCTATGGCTACACCTTC
cdr3_aa: CASSLGGAGAYGYTF

j_call: TRBJ1-6
v_call: TRBV3-1
d_call: TRBD1
clone_size: -
cdr3_nt: TGTGCCAGCAGCACAGGGGGCACCTATAATTCACCCCTCCACTTT
cdr3_aa: CASSTGGTYNSPLHF

j_call: TRBJ1-1
v_call: TRBV3-1
d_call: TRBD1
clone_size: few
cdr3_nt: TGTGCCAGCAGCCAAAGGATAACAGGGGGCACTGAAGCTTTCTTT
cdr3_aa: CASSQRITGGTEAFF

j_call: TRBJ2-7
v_call: TRBV28
d_call: -
clone_size: few
cdr3_nt: TGTGCCAGCAAAACAGGGAAATACGAGCAGTACTTC
cdr3_aa: CASKTGKYEQYF

j_call: TRBJ2-4
v_call: TRBV6-1
d_call: TRBD1
clone_size: many
cdr3_nt: TGTGCCAGCTCCGGGACAGGGGTTGGTTTGAACATTCAGTACTTC
cdr3_aa: CASSGTGVGLNIQYF

j_call: TRBJ2-2
v_call: TRBV3-1
d_call: TRBD2
clone_size: -
cdr3_nt: TGTGCCAGCAGCCATAGCGGGGCCCACCGGGAGCTGTTTTTT
cdr3_aa: CASSHSGAHRELFF

j_call: TRBJ2-7
v_call: TRBV20-1
d_call: -
clone_size: few
cdr3_nt: TGCAGTGCTGGGGGACTCATGGGCTTCGAGCAGTACTTC
cdr3_aa: CSAGGLMGFEQYF

j_call: TRBJ2-1
v_call: TRBV10-1
d_call: TRBD2
clone_size: -
cdr3_nt: TGCGCCAGCAGCGGGACTAGCGGGGCTGGGGAGCAGTTCTTC
cdr3_aa: CASSGTSGAGEQFF

j_call: TRBJ1-2
v_call: TRBV3-1
d_call: -
clone_size: few
cdr3_nt: TGTGCCAGCCCCCCAACGGTCTATGGCTACACCTTC
cdr3_aa: CASPPTVYGYTF

j_call: TRBJ2-5
v_call: TRBV6-2/TRBV6-3
d_call: TRBD1
clone_size: -
cdr3_nt: TGTGCCAGCAGTCCAGGGACAGGTTACGGGGAGACCCAGTACTTC
cdr3_aa: CASSPGTGYGETQYF

j_call: TRBJ2-5
v_call: TRBV12-3/TRBV12-4
d_call: TRBD2
clone_size: many
cdr3_nt: TGTGCCAGCAGTTTAGCTAGCGGGAGTTCTGAGACCCAGTACTTC
cdr3_aa: CASSLASGSSETQYF

j_call: TRBJ2-5
v_call: TRBV5-6
d_call: -
clone_size: -
cdr3_nt: TGTGCCAGCAGCTTGCCGGGACTCGGGTCCCAAGAGACCCAGTACTTC
cdr3_aa: CASSLPGLGSQETQYF

j_call: TRBJ1-2
v_call: TRBV28
d_call: TRBD1
clone_size: -
cdr3_nt: TGTGCCAGCAGTTCTTTCATCATTCGGACAGGGGGCATCTATGGCTACACCTTC
cdr3_aa: CASSSFIIRTGGIYGYTF

j_call: TRBJ2-7
v_call: TRBV20-1
d_call: -
clone_size: -
cdr3_nt: TGCAGTGCTAGAGGTAGGATCCACGAGCAGTACTTC
cdr3_aa: CSARGRIHEQYF

j_call: TRBJ2-3
v_call: TRBV18
d_call: TRBD2
clone_size: few
cdr3_nt: TGTGCCAGCTCACCACCGAATAAAGGGACTAGCGGAGCCCGGGGTACGCAGTATTTT
cdr3_aa: CASSPPNKGTSGARGTQYF

j_call: TRBJ2-2
v_call: TRBV18
d_call: TRBD1
clone_size: few
cdr3_nt: TGTGCCAGCTCAACTGGACAGGGAGGCACCGGGGAGCTGTTTTTT
cdr3_aa: CASSTGQGGTGELFF

j_call: TRBJ1-1
v_call: TRBV29-1
d_call: -
clone_size: -
cdr3_nt: TGCAGCGTTGGGACAGTGAACACTGAAGCTTTCTTT
cdr3_aa: CSVGTVNTEAFF